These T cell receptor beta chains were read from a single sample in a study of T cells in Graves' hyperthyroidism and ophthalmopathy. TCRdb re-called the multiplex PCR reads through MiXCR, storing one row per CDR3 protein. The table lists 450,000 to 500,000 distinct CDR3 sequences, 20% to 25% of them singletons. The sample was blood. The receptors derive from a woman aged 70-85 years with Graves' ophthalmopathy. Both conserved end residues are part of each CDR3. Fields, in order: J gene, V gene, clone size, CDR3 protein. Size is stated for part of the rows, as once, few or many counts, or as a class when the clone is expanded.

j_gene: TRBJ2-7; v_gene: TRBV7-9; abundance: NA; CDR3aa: CASSAWMTRSYGQYF
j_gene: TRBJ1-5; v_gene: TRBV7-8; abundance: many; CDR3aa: CASGTYQPQHF
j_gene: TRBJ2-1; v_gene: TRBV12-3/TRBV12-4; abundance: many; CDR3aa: CASSFSGTSVYNEQFF
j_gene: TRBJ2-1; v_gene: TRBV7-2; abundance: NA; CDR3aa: CASSLAGLNEQFF
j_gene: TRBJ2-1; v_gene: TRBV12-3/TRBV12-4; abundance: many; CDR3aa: CASSSADRARFVRQFF
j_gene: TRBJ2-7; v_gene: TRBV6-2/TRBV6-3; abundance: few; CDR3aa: CASSFSSYYEQYF
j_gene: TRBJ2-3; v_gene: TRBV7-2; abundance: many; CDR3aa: CASSGQGSFTDTQYF
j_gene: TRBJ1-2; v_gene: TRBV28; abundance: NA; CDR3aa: CAGSDRVVLRGYTF
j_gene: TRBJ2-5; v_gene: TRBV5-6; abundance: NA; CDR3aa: CASSSGGWGETQYF
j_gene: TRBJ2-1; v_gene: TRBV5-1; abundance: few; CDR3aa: CASSSRSGADEQFF
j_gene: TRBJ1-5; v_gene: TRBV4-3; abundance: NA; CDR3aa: CASSQSLRGNQPQHF
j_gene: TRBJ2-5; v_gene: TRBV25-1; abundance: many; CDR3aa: CASMTSGRVETQYF
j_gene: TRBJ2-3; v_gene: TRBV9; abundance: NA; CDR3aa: CASSLRVSVQTGDTQYF
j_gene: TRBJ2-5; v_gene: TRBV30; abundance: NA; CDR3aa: CAWSVLGAAQETQYF
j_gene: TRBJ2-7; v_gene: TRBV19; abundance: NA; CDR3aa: CASSADPGSYEQYF
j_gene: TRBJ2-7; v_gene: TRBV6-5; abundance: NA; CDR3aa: CASSYSSRGLYEQYF
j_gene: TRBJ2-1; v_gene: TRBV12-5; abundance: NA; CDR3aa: CASGLGTSGRQFF